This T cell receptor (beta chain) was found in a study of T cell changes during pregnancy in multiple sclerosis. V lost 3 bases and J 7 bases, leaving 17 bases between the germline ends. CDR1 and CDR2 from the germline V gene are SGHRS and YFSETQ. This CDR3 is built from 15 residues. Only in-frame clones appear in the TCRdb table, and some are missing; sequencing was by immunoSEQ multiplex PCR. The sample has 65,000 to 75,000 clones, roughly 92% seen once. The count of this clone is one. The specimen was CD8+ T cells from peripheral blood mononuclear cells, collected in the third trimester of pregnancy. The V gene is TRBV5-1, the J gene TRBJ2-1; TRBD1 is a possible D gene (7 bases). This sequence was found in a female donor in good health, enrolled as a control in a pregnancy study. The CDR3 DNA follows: TGCGCCAGCAGCTCCCGGGACTTCAGGGGGAATGAGCAGTTCTTC. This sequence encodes CASSSRDFRGNEQFF. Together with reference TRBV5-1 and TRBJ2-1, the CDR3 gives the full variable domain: KAGVTQTPRYLIKTRGQQVTLSCSPISGHRSVSWYQQTPGQGLQFLFEYFSETQRNKGNFPGRFSGRQFSNSRSEMNVSTLELGDSALYLCASSSRDFRGNEQFFGPGTRLTVL.